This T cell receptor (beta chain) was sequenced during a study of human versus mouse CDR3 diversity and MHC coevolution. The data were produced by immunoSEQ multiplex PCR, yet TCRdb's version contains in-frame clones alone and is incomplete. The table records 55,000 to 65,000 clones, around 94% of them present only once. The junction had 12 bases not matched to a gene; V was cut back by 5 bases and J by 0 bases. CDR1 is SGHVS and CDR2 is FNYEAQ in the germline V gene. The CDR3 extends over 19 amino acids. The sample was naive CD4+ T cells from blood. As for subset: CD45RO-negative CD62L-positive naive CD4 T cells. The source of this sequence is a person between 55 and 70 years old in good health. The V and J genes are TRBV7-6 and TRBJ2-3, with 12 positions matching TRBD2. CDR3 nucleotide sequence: TGTGCCAGCAGCCGACGACTAGCGGGAGTGAATCCTAGCACAGATACGCAGTATTTT. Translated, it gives CASSRRLAGVNPSTDTQYF.